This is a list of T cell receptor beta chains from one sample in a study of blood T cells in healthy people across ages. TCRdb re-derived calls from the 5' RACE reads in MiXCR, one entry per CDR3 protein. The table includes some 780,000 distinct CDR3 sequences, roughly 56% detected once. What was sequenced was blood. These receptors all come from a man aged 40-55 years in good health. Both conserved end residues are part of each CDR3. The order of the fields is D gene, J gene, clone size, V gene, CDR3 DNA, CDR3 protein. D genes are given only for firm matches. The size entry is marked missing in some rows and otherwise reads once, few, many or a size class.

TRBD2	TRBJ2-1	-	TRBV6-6	TGTGCCAGCAGTTACAGGTCCGGAGGGACTAGGGACAATGAGCAGTTCTTC	CASSYRSGGTRDNEQFF
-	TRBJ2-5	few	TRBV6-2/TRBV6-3	TGTGCCAGCAGTCTTATAGCGGACCAAGAGACCCAGTACTTC	CASSLIADQETQYF
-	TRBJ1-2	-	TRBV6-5	TGTGCCAGCACTTCCACTGTCTATACTACTACTGGCTACACCTTC	CASTSTVYTTTGYTF
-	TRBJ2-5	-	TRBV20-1	TGCAGTGCTAGATCAGGATACCAAGAGACCCAGTACTTC	CSARSGYQETQYF
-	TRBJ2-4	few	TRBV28	TGTGCCAGCACCCCCCCAGATCTACTAGCCAAAAACATTCAGTACTTC	CASTPPDLLAKNIQYF
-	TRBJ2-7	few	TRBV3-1	TGTGCCAGCAGCCAGGCCCTAATCAACGAGCAGTACTTC	CASSQALINEQYF
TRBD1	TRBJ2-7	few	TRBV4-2	TGTGCCAGCAGCCTCTTTAGCGGGACAGGGGGCTACGAGCAGTACTTC	CASSLFSGTGGYEQYF
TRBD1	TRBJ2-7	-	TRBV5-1	TGCGCCAGCAGCCCCGGACAGGGGTTCTACGAGCAGTACTTC	CASSPGQGFYEQYF
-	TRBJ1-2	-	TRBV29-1	TGCAGCGTGGCAAACCGGGCCCAATTTCGTGGCTACACCTTC	CSVANRAQFRGYTF
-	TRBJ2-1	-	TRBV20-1	TGCAGTGCTAGAGATACGCACAATGAGCAGTTCTTC	CSARDTHNEQFF
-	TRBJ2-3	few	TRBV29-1	TGCAGCGTTGAAGGGGTGGGTGGAGTGGATACGCAGTATTTT	CSVEGVGGVDTQYF
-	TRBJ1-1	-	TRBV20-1	TGCAGTGCTAGAGCTATAAATGAAGCTTTCTTT	CSARAINEAFF
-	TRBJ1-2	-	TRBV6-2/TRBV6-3	TGTGCCAGCAGTTACTGGGCTGAGGGTAACTATGGCTACACCTTC	CASSYWAEGNYGYTF
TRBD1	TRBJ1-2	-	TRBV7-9	TGTGCCAGCAGCCCGCAGGGGGTTAATAGCTATGGCTACACCTTC	CASSPQGVNSYGYTF
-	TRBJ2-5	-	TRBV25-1	TGTGCCAGCAGGTGGGGCCAAGAGACCCAGTACTTC	CASRWGQETQYF
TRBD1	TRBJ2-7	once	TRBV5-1	TGCGCCAGCAGCTGGAGGGACAGGGGAGACGAGCAGTACTTC	CASSWRDRGDEQYF
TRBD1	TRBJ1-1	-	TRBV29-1	TGCAGCGTTGGACAGGGGTCGGCGAACACTGAAGCTTTCTTT	CSVGQGSANTEAFF
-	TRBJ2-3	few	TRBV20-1	TGCAGTGCTAGAGTCACTAGCAACACAGATACGCAGTATTTT	CSARVTSNTDTQYF
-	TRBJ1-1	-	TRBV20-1	TGCAGTGCTAGAGAGGGTATCGGGACATCCGCTTTCTTT	CSAREGIGTSAFF
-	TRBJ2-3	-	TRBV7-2	TGTGCCAGCAGCACCCCCTTCGCAGATACGCAGTATTTT	CASSTPFADTQYF
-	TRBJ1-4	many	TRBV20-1	TGCAGTGCTAAAGCAGGGCAGGCTAATGAAAAACTGTTTTTT	CSAKAGQANEKLFF
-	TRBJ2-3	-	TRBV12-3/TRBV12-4	TGTGCCAGCAGACCCAGGGAAGATACGCAGTATTTT	CASRPREDTQYF
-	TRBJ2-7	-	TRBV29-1	TGCAGCGTCCCCCTGGCAGGGTCCAAAGGGTACGAGCAGTACTTC	CSVPLAGSKGYEQYF
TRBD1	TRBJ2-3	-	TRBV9	TGTGCCAGCAGCTCCCCAGGGACAGGAAAACACACAGATACGCAGTATTTT	CASSSPGTGKHTDTQYF
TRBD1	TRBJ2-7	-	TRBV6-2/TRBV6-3	TGTGCCAGCAGCGTACCCGGGACAGGGAGCGGCGAGCAGTACTTC	CASSVPGTGSGEQYF
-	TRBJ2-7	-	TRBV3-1	TGTGCCAGCAGCCAAGACCAGGGGCCTCCCTACGAGCAGTACTTC	CASSQDQGPPYEQYF
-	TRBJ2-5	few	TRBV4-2	TGTGCCAGCAGCCCCGGACAGAGTAAACAAGAGACCCAGTACTTC	CASSPGQSKQETQYF
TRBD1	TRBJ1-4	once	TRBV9	TGTGCCAGCAGCTTCGGACAGGGAGCTGAAAAACTGTTTTTT	CASSFGQGAEKLFF
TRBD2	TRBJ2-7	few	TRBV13	TGTGCCAGCAGCACCACTAGCGGGCGTTCCTACGAGCAGTACTTC	CASSTTSGRSYEQYF
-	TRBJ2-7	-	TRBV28	TGTGCCAGCAGTTTATTTGGGTACGAGCAGTACTTC	CASSLFGYEQYF
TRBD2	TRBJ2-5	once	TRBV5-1	TGCGCCAGCAACTTGGGGCTAGCGGGGGGGCCCCTTGTGGATGAGCAGTACTTC	CASNLGLAGGPLVDEQYF